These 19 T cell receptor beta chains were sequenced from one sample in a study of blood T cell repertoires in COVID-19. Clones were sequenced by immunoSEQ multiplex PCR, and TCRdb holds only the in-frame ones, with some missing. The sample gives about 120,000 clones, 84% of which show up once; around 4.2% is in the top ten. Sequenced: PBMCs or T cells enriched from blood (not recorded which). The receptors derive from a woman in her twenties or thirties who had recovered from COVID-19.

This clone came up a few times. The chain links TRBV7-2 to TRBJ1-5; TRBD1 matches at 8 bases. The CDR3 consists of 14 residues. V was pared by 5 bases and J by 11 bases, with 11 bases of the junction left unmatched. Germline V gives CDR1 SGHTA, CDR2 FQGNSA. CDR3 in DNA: TGTGCCAGCAGCCCGGGGACAGGTTATTGGGCCCAGCATTTT. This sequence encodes CASSPGTGYWAQHF.

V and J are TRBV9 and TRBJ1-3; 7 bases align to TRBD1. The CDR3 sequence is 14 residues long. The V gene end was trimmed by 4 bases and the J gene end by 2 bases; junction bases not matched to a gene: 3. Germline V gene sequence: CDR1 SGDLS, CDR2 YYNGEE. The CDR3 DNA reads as TGTGCCAGCAGCCTTGACAGGGCTGGAAACACCATATATTTT. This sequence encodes CASSLDRAGNTIYF.

In DNA form, the CDR3 reads TGTGCCAGCAGTCAGACTGTCGCCCCCCTTGCGACAGATACGCAGTATTTT. Protein sequence: CASSQTVAPLATDTQYF. This chain uses TRBV7-9 with TRBJ2-3; D uncertain. The V gene's germline CDR1 is SEHNR and CDR2 FQNEAQ (reference sequence). The germline V and J ends were trimmed by 6 bases and 3 bases, with 22 bases remaining between them. This CDR3 has 17 amino acids.

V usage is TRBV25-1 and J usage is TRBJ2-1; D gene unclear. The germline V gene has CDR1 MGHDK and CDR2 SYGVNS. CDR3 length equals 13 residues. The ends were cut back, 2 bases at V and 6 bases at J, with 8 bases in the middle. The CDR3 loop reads CASSEVAANEQFF. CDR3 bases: TGTGCCAGCAGTGAAGTAGCCGCCAATGAGCAGTTCTTC.

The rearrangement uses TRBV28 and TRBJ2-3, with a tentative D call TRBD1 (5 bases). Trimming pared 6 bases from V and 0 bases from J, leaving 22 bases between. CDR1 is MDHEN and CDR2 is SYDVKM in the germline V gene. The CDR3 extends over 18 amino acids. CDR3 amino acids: CASRFPTETWESTDTQYF. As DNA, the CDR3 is TGTGCCAGCAGGTTTCCGACAGAGACTTGGGAAAGCACAGATACGCAGTATTTT.

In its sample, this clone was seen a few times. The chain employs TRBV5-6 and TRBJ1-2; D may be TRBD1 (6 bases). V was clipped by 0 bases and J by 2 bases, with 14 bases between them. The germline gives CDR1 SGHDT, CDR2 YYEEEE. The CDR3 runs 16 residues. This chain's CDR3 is CASSLDRALSNYGYTF. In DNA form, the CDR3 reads TGTGCCAGCAGCTTGGACAGGGCACTCTCAAACTATGGCTACACCTTC.

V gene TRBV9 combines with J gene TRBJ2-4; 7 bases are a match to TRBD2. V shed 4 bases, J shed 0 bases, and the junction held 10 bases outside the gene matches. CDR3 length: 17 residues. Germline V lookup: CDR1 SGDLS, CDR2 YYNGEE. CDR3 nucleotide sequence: TGTGCCAGCAGCCCCCTCGGGGGAGGGATAGCCAAAAACATTCAGTACTTC. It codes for CASSPLGGGIAKNIQYF.

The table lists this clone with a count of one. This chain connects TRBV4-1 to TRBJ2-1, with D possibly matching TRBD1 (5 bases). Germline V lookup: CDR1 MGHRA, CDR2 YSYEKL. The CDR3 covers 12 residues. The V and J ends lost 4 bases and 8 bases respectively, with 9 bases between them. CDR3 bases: TGCGCCAGCAGCCCCGCCAGGGATGAGCAGTTCTTC. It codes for CASSPARDEQFF.

The CDR3: CASTGERYGYTF. DNA of the CDR3: TGTGCCAGCACAGGGGAGAGGTATGGCTACACCTTC. V gene TRBV28 combines with J gene TRBJ1-2; D perhaps matches TRBD1 (6 bases). Germline V CDR1 and CDR2: MDHEN, SYDVKM. Trimming pared 7 bases from V and 5 bases from J, leaving 11 bases between. The CDR3 sequence is 12 residues long.

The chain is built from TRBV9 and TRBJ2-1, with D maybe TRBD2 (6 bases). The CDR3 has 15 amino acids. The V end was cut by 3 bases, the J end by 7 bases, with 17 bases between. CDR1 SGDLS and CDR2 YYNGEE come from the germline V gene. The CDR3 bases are TGTGCCAGCAGCGAGCGCGGAGGGGCGCAAAATGAGCAGTTCTTC. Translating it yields CASSERGGAQNEQFF.

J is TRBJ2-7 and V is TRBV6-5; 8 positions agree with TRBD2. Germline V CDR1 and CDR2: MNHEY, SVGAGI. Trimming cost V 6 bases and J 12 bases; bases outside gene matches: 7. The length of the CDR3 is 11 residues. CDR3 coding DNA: TGTGCCAGCAGACAGCGGGAGCTGCTGTACTTC. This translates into CASRQRELLYF.

The CDR3 coding sequence is TGTGCCAGCAGCGGGCGCGCGGGAGGCATCACAGATACGCAGTATTTT. This gives the protein CASSGRAGGITDTQYF. The chain carries TRBV9 and TRBJ2-3; 8 positions match TRBD2. The V and J ends lost 3 bases and 2 bases, in that order; junction bases with no gene match: 8. This CDR3 comprises 16 residues. Germline loops: CDR1 SGDLS, CDR2 YYNGEE.

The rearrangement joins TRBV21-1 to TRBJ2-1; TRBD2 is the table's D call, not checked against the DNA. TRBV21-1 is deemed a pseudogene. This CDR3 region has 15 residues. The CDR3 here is CASIPGVPTYNEQFF. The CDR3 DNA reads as TGTGCCAGCATCCCGGGGGTCCCCACCTACAATGAGCAGTTCTTC.

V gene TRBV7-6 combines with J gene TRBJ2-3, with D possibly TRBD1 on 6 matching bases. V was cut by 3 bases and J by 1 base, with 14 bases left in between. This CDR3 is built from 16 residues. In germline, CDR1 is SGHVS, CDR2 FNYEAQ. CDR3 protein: CASSFTQGQRTDTQYF. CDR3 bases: TGTGCCAGCAGCTTTACACAGGGTCAACGCACAGATACGCAGTATTTT.

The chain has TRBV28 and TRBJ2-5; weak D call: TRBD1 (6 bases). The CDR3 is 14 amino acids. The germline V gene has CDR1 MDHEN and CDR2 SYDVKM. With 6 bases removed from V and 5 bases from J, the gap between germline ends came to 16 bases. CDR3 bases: TGTGCCAGCAGCACCTTGACAGGTCCGGAGACCCAGTACTTC. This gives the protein CASSTLTGPETQYF.

The CDR3 protein is CASSEAAPGHVQETQYF. The DNA for the CDR3 is TGTGCCAGCAGTGAAGCCGCGCCGGGACATGTACAAGAGACCCAGTACTTC. This chain connects TRBV6-1 to TRBJ2-5, with D possibly matching TRBD1 (6 bases). The CDR3 runs 17 residues. Per the germline V gene, CDR1 is MNHNS and CDR2 is SASEGT. V was clipped by 0 bases and J by 2 bases, with 16 bases between them.

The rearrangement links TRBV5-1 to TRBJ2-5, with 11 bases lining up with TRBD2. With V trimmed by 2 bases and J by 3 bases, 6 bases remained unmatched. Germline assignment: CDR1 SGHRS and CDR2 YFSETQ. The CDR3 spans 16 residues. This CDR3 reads CASSFGGLAVKETQYF. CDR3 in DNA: TGCGCCAGCAGCTTCGGGGGACTAGCGGTCAAAGAGACCCAGTACTTC.

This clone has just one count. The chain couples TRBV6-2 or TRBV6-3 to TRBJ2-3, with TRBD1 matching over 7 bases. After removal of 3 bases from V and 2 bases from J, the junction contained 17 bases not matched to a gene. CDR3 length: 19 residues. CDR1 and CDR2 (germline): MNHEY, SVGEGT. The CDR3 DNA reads TGTGCCAGCAGTTATGCCTTGAGACAGGGAGCCCGTTCCACAGATACGCAGTATTTT. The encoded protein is CASSYALRQGARSTDTQYF.

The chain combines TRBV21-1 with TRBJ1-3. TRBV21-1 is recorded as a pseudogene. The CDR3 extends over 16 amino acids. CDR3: CASSHLGGRSGNTIYF. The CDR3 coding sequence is TGTGCCAGCAGCCATCTCGGGGGGCGCTCTGGAAACACCATATATTTT.